What follows describes a single T cell receptor beta chain. The entry originates in a study of blood T cells in healthy people across ages. The second PCR ran roughly 7 to 12 cycles with a sample-barcoded 5' primer and J-beta primers. From the 5' RACE reads, TCRdb called clonotypes with MiXCR, one entry per CDR3 protein. Of over 600,000 distinct CDR3 sequences in the sample, 56% were seen once. Samples each yielded at least 5.5 micrograms of total RNA. The source of this sequence is a man between 40 and 49 years old in good health. The sequencing sample was made of blood.

The CDR3 is CAIMDRATYEQYF. Written as DNA, the CDR3 is TGTGCCATCATGGACCGCGCGACCTACGAGCAGTACTTC. J is TRBJ2-7 and V is TRBV28; the D is unclear. Germline lookup yields CDR1 MDHEN and CDR2 SYDVKM. Trimming stripped 10 bases from V and 2 bases from J, with 15 bases between. The CDR3 totals 13 residues.